One sample yielded the 8 T cell receptor beta chains listed below, sequenced in a study of CD8 T cells in Susac syndrome. Random-hexamer reverse transcription was applied to about 0.5 to 1 ug RNA. TCRdb ran MiXCR on the immunoSEQ multiplex PCR reads and lists one entry per CDR3 protein. The sample includes about 22,000 distinct CDR3 sequences, roughly 93% of them seen just once. Material for sequencing was CD8+ T cells from PBMCs. The receptors were sampled from a human donor in good health.

The rearrangement joins TRBV9 to TRBJ1-5, with D maybe TRBD1 (5 bases). The germline V gene has CDR1 SGDLS and CDR2 YYNGEE. The length of the CDR3 is 15 residues. V lost 4 bases and J lost 3, with 14 bases in between. The CDR3 DNA reads as TGTGCCAGCAGCCCCCGCGGGACCCTCAATCAGCCCCAGCATTTT. Its protein is CASSPRGTLNQPQHF.

This rearrangement joins TRBV21-1 to TRBJ1-5. TRBV21-1 counts as a pseudogene. This CDR3 comprises 14 residues. This CDR3 is CASSKRVLNQPQHF. The CDR3 DNA sequence: TGTGCCAGCAGCAAGCGGGTCCTCAATCAGCCCCAGCATTTT.

The V gene is TRBV6-2 or TRBV6-3, the J gene TRBJ1-1; the D gene is possibly TRBD1 (5 bases). CDR1 and CDR2 (germline): MNHEY, SVGEGT. V dropped 3 bases and J dropped 7 bases, with 18 bases sitting between them. This CDR3 spans 15 amino acids. The CDR3 nucleotides are TGTGCCAGCAGTTATTATCCGGGACGGTTTAGTGAAGCTTTCTTT. It encodes CASSYYPGRFSEAFF.

This chain links TRBV4-3 with TRBJ2-7; D might be TRBD1 (5 bases). Per germline, CDR1 LGHNA and CDR2 YSLEER. The CDR3 runs to 17 residues. Trimming pared 1 base from V and 2 bases from J, leaving 18 bases between. CDR3 residues: CASSQGQSNLGTYEQYF. For the CDR3, the DNA is TGCGCCAGCAGCCAAGGACAGAGTAACCTAGGAACCTACGAGCAGTACTTC.

This chain connects TRBV6-2 or TRBV6-3 to TRBJ2-7; 12 bases agree with TRBD1. CDR3 length: 18 residues. V shed 6 bases and J 0 bases; nucleotides not matched to a gene: 12. CDR1 MNHEY and CDR2 SVGEGT come from the germline V gene. CDR3 region: CASSHGDRGHLYSYEQYF. The CDR3 DNA follows: TGTGCCAGCAGCCACGGGGACAGGGGGCACCTCTACTCCTACGAGCAGTACTTC.

This clonotype occurred once. J is TRBJ2-3 and V is TRBV6-5; TRBD1 aligns across 9 bases. The CDR3 runs 15 residues. The V gene end was trimmed by 6 bases and the J gene end by 7 bases; junction bases not matched to a gene: 11. Germline V gives CDR1 MNHEY, CDR2 SVGAGI. In DNA, the CDR3 is TGTGCCAGCAGGCTCGGGAACAGGGGGCAACATACGCAGTATTTT. Protein product: CASRLGNRGQHTQYF.

V is TRBV27 and J is TRBJ1-1; no reliable D call. The CDR3 totals 15 residues. The V gene's germline CDR1 is MNHEY and CDR2 SMNVEV (reference sequence). V dropped 3 bases and J dropped 0 bases, with 11 bases sitting between them. The CDR3 here is CASSLRKSMNTEAFF. The DNA of the CDR3 is TGTGCCAGCAGTTTGCGAAAGAGCATGAACACTGAAGCTTTCTTT.

For this clonotype: At one end the junction does not follow the germline gene, possibly because of a read error. The gene calls are TRBV19 and TRBJ2-3, with unresolved D. This CDR3 is built from 14 residues. Germline CDR1 LNHDA, CDR2 SQIVND (reference sequence). CDR3 nucleotides: TGTGCCAGTAGTCTCTGGAGCTTGGCAGATACTCAGTATTTT. This codes for CASSLWSLADTQYF.